This T cell receptor beta chain emerged from a study of shared clonotypes between healthy human individuals. Study details: There were three CD4 naive, three CD4 memory, two CD8 naive and one CD8 memory plates per donor. Study-level results: Only a few donors were included, so the genetic and exposure-history diversity represented was limited.

Details on this clone: Antigen specificity is unknown.

The germline V gene has CDR1 ENHRY and CDR2 SYGVKD. The trim removed 3 bases at V and 3 bases at J, leaving 7 bases unmatched. The CDR3 extends over 16 amino acids. Within Nashville, Tennessee resided all donors, each a Caucasian adult. Division of CD4+ cells produced a CD45RA+ naive subset and a CD45RA-negative memory subset. Generated by immunoSEQ multiplex PCR, the TCRdb table keeps only in-frame clones and is missing some. The table includes just over 2,000,000 clones, roughly 94% detected once. Sequences were obtained from naive CD4+ T cells sorted from blood. The subset denotes: CD45RA+ positively selected. This sequence originates from a man aged 18-30 years in good health. This chain links TRBV10-3 with TRBJ1-5, with 8 bases matching TRBD1. The CDR3 coding sequence is TGTGCCATCAGTGACTCGGACAGGGCGCTCAATCAGCCCCAGCATTTT. Translated, it gives CAISDSDRALNQPQHF.